A selection of T cell receptor beta chains follows, all from one sample in a study of blood T cell repertoires in COVID-19. The protocol was immunoSEQ multiplex PCR, while the TCRdb copy is restricted to in-frame clones and leaves out a portion. The sample has about 220,000 clones, 65% to 90% seen once. Sequencing was carried out using peripheral blood. The receptors shown here come from a woman in her seventies with COVID-19, enrolled during active disease. Both conserved end residues are part of each CDR3. D genes are given only for firm matches. Not all rows give a size; the values are once, few, many and, for expanded clones, a class.

V,J,D,size,CDR3,DNA
TRBV20-1,TRBJ2-7,TRBD1,NA,CSASKGQSYEQYF,TGCAGTGCTAGTAAGGGACAGTCCTACGAGCAGTACTTC
TRBV2,TRBJ1-5,NA,NA,CASSELAGRLQPQHF,TGTGCCAGCAGTGAATTGGCAGGGAGGTTGCAGCCCCAGCATTTT
TRBV3-1/TRBV3-2,TRBJ2-2,TRBD2,NA,CASRAASGGAVGELFF,TGTGCCAGCAGAGCTGCTAGCGGGGGGGCTGTCGGGGAGCTGTTTTTT
TRBV25-1,TRBJ1-4,TRBD1,once,CASSATSTGGYEKLFF,TGTGCCAGCAGTGCTACCTCGACAGGGGGCTATGAAAAACTGTTTTTT
TRBV7-9,TRBJ1-1,NA,NA,CASKGGHKNTEAFF,TGTGCCAGCAAAGGTGGGCACAAGAACACTGAAGCTTTCTTT
TRBV2,TRBJ2-3,NA,once,CASSDALVGTQYF,TGTGCCAGCAGTGATGCCCTAGTAGGTACGCAGTATTTT
TRBV7-2,TRBJ1-5,TRBD1,few,CASSTGGQGIYQPQHF,TGTGCCAGCAGCACAGGGGGACAGGGAATCTATCAGCCCCAGCATTTT
TRBV6-4,TRBJ2-1,TRBD2,NA,CASSDSSGGMDEQFF,TGTGCCAGCAGTGACTCTAGCGGGGGGATGGATGAGCAGTTCTTC
TRBV10-1,TRBJ2-7,TRBD1,NA,CASRFDRVENEQYF,TGCGCCAGCAGATTCGACAGGGTAGAAAACGAGCAGTACTTC
TRBV12-3/TRBV12-4,TRBJ1-2,NA,NA,CASSPGQSYGYTF,TGTGCCAGCAGTCCTGGACAGAGCTATGGCTACACCTTC
TRBV7-9,TRBJ2-5,NA,NA,CASSLVAEETQYF,TGTGCCAGCAGCTTAGTTGCGGAGGAGACCCAGTACTTC
TRBV4-2,TRBJ1-1,NA,NA,CASSQDTVGTEAFF,TGTGCCAGCAGCCAAGATACAGTAGGCACTGAAGCTTTCTTT
TRBV19,TRBJ1-5,NA,NA,CASSIPPFGGQPQHF,TGTGCCAGTAGCATCCCGCCCTTTGGGGGGCAGCCCCAGCATTTT